One sample yielded the 16 T cell receptor beta chains listed below, sequenced in a study of patients and donors after allogeneic stem cell transplantation. TCRdb re-analysed the RT-PCR reads in MiXCR, keeping a single row per CDR3 protein. The sample has about 200,000 distinct CDR3 sequences; around two fifths are singletons. The source material was blood, either unsorted or a sorted T cell fraction (not recorded which). These receptors were obtained from a human donor who was either an allogeneic HSCT recipient or a stem cell or donor lymphocyte infusion donor (not recorded which). It is not recorded whose cells these are; they may come from a transplant donor.

This clonotype showed up just a few times. The chain combines TRBV6-5 with TRBJ1-2, with TRBD1 matching 8 bases. The CDR3 extends over 14 amino acids. Per the germline V gene, CDR1 is MNHEY and CDR2 is SVGAGI. Trimming removed 4 bases from V and 4 bases from J; junction bases left unmatched: 5. CDR3 sequence reads: CASSSDREAYGYTF. The CDR3 DNA is TGTGCCAGCAGTTCGGACAGGGAGGCCTATGGCTACACCTTC.

V gene TRBV7-8 combines with J gene TRBJ2-5; D may be TRBD1 (6 bases). From germline, CDR1 is SGHVS and CDR2 FQNEAQ. V was shortened by 6 bases and J by 1 base, with 15 bases between the two germline ends. The CDR3 is 15 amino acids. The CDR3 DNA sequence: TGTGCCAGCAGAGGGGCCGGGACACTCCAAGAGACCCAGTACTTC. Encoded protein: CASRGAGTLQETQYF.

This clonotype was recorded at least ten times. The rearrangement joins TRBV6-5 to TRBJ1-1; D not resolved. Trimming took 8 bases from V and 1 from J, leaving 8 bases between them. The CDR3 length is 12 residues. Germline CDR1 reads MNHEY; CDR2 reads SVGAGI. The CDR3 region is CASGESNTEAFF. The CDR3 DNA reads as TGTGCCAGCGGGGAGTCGAACACTGAAGCTTTCTTT.

The rearrangement uses TRBV11-2 and TRBJ1-2; TRBD1 is a possible D gene (6 bases). The CDR3 has 13 residues. V dropped 6 bases and J dropped 7 bases, with 15 bases sitting between them. In germline, CDR1 is SGHAT, CDR2 FQNNGV. The CDR3 is CASSTTDRFGYTF. As DNA, the CDR3 is TGTGCCAGCAGTACGACGGACAGATTTGGCTACACCTTC.

The V and J genes are TRBV5-1 and TRBJ2-1; the match to TRBD2 covers 9 bases. CDR3 length: 14 residues. Per the germline V gene, CDR1 is SGHRS and CDR2 is YFSETQ. V shed 2 bases, J shed 6 bases, and the junction held 3 bases outside the gene matches. The chain's CDR3 is CASSFVSGSNEQFF. The CDR3 DNA sequence: TGCGCCAGCAGCTTCGTTAGCGGGAGCAATGAGCAGTTCTTC.

This clonotype has only a few counts. This chain uses TRBV4-2 with TRBJ1-6; D may be TRBD1 (5 bases). The CDR3 consists of 12 residues. V was shortened by 1 base and J by 13 bases, with 8 bases between the two germline ends. Germline CDR1 reads LGHNA; CDR2 reads YNFKEQ. DNA for the CDR3: TGTGCCAGCAGCCAAGGCCAGGGCCCCCTCCACTTT. Encoded protein: CASSQGQGPLHF.

This clonotype appeared a few times. V and J are TRBV7-6 and TRBJ2-1; D may be TRBD2 (6 bases). Germline CDR1 and CDR2: SGHVS and FNYEAQ. This CDR3 contains 12 residues. V was pared by 4 bases and J by 9 bases, with 10 bases between. CDR3 nucleotide sequence: TGTGCCAGCAGCTGGGGGGATTCTGAGCAGTTCTTC. It translates to CASSWGDSEQFF.

This clonotype was recorded a few times. This chain joins TRBV12-3 or TRBV12-4 and TRBJ1-2; D perhaps matches TRBD1 (5 bases). V was cut by 0 bases and J by 7 bases, with 6 bases left in between. The CDR3 sequence is 12 residues long. The CDR3 here is CASSLADTGYTF. The DNA of the CDR3 is TGTGCCAGCAGTTTAGCGGACACTGGCTACACCTTC.

This clonotype has ten or more counts. The rearrangement links TRBV10-3 to TRBJ1-5; 7 positions match TRBD1. Trimming cost V 2 bases and J 6 bases; bases outside gene matches: 4. The CDR3 spans 14 residues. Germline V gene data show CDR1 as ENHRY and CDR2 as SYGVKD. The CDR3 DNA is TGTGCCATCAGTGAGACAGGGGCAGGTCAGCCCCAGCATTTT. It is translated as CAISETGAGQPQHF.

This clonotype has a handful of counts. The chain carries TRBV28 and TRBJ2-7, with TRBD2 as a possible D gene (6 bases). Trimming shortened V by 9 bases and J by 5 bases, and 14 bases separated the two germline ends. Per germline, CDR1 MDHEN and CDR2 SYDVKM. This CDR3 region has 12 residues. CDR3 nucleotide sequence: TGTGCCAGTTCCGGGACTCCCGACGAGCAGTACTTC. This sequence encodes CASSGTPDEQYF.

The chain combines TRBV12-3 or TRBV12-4 with TRBJ1-1; D perhaps matches TRBD1 (5 bases). V was cut by 2 bases and J by 4 bases, with 11 bases left in between. The CDR3 runs to 14 residues. The DNA for the CDR3 is TGTGCCAGCAGTTTACAGGGTCTCGGCACTGAAGCTTTCTTT. This codes for CASSLQGLGTEAFF.

The V and J genes are TRBV7-9 and TRBJ1-2; D is unresolved. V lost 5 bases and J 0 bases, leaving 19 bases between the germline ends. The germline V gene encodes CDR1 SEHNR and CDR2 FQNEAQ (reference sequence). The CDR3 length is 17 residues. In DNA form, the CDR3 reads TGTGCCAGCAGCCCCAACGGGAAGTGGGCCGCTAACTATGGCTACACCTTC. Protein sequence: CASSPNGKWAANYGYTF.

The rearrangement links TRBV18 to TRBJ2-6; D is uncertain. Deletions cut 0 bases from V and 1 base from J, with 7 bases between. This CDR3 has 16 residues. Germline V CDR1 and CDR2: KGHSH, LQKENI. The CDR3 loop reads CASSPPALSGANVLTF. The CDR3 nucleotides read TGTGCCAGCTCACCACCGGCACTATCTGGGGCCAACGTCCTGACTTTC.

The chain joins TRBV28 to TRBJ1-3; 7 nucleotides line up with TRBD1. The CDR3 loop spans 14 amino acids. Per the germline V gene, CDR1 is MDHEN and CDR2 is SYDVKM. V gave up 4 bases and J gave up 0 bases; unmatched junction bases: 0. This chain's CDR3 is CASSWDSSGNTIYF. DNA for the CDR3: TGTGCCAGCAGTTGGGACAGCTCTGGAAACACCATATATTTT. Supplemented by reference TRBV28 and TRBJ1-3, the full variable domain reads DVKVTQSSRYLVKRTGEKVFLECVQDMDHENMFWYRQDPGLGLRLIYFSYDVKMKEKGDIPEGYSVSREKKERFSLILESASTNQTSMYLCASSWDSSGNTIYFGEGSWLTVV.

V is TRBV12-3 or TRBV12-4 and J is TRBJ2-3; 12 bases are shared with TRBD2. This CDR3 has 20 residues. The J segment lost 0 bases and the V segment lost 3 bases, leaving 13 bases of the junction unmatched. The CDR3 bases are TGTGCCAGCAGTTTTTGGGCCGGACTAGCGGGACCAACTAGCACAGATACGCAGTATTTT. It yields the protein CASSFWAGLAGPTSTDTQYF.

This clonotype has just a few counts. The chain couples TRBV18 to TRBJ1-3; no clear D. Germline loops: CDR1 KGHSH, CDR2 LQKENI. The CDR3 is 17 amino acids. V was clipped by 4 bases and J by 0 bases, with 16 bases between them. The CDR3 here is CASSQRTPENSGNTIYF. CDR3 nucleotide sequence: TGTGCCAGCTCACAACGAACACCGGAAAACTCTGGAAACACCATATATTTT.